This T cell receptor (beta chain) originates from a study of regulatory T cells in long-lasting Graves disease. V dropped 5 bases and J dropped 4 bases, with 14 bases sitting between them. CDR3 size: 14 residues. Per germline, CDR1 MDHEN and CDR2 SYDVKM. Time point defined: newly diagnosed GD, antithyroid drugs for less than 3 months. Isolated PBMC RNA provided the starting material for the TCR library. As a group, patients came from one endocrinology department in Xi'an, China. This clonotype was seen ten or more times. Antigen: not known. Arm-PCR with iRepertoire HTBI primers amplified the CDR3 regions for these TCR beta libraries. TCRdb used MiXCR to reprocess the multiplex PCR reads, holding one entry per CDR3 protein. The sample lists 250,000 or so distinct CDR3 sequences; around 21% were seen once. Study results and limitations: A reduction in accuracy may have resulted from the small sample size. Those with persistent Graves' had less TCR diversity than newly diagnosed patients. Persistent patients shared 2,741 public clonotypes among themselves. Newly diagnosed patients shared fewer, at around 970.

The sequencing used peripheral blood mononuclear cells (PBMCs), collected at new diagnosis, from a patient treated with antithyroid drugs. The rearrangement uses TRBV28 and TRBJ1-2, with a weak D call TRBD1 (5 bases). This sequence originates from a female donor with Graves disease. CDR3 region: CASSQLGRGYGYTF. The CDR3 DNA reads TGTGCCAGCAGTCAACTGGGGAGGGGCTATGGCTACACCTTC.